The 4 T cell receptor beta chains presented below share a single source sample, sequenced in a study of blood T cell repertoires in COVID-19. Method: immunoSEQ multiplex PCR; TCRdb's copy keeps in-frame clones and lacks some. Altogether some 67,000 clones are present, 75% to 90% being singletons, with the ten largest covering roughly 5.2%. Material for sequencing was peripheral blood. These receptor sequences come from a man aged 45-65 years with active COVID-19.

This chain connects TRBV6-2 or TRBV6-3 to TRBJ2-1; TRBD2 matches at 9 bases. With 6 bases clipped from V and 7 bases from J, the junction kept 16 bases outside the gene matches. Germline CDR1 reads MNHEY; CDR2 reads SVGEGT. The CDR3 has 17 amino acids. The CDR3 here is CASSRQTGLAFRNEQFF. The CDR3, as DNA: TGTGCCAGCAGCCGCCAAACGGGACTAGCATTTCGGAATGAGCAGTTCTTC.

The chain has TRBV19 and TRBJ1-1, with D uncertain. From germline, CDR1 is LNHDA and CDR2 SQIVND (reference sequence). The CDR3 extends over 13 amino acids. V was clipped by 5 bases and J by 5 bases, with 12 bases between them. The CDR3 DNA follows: TGTGCCAGTAGTGCCACTCCGGGGACTGAAGCTTTCTTT. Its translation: CASSATPGTEAFF.

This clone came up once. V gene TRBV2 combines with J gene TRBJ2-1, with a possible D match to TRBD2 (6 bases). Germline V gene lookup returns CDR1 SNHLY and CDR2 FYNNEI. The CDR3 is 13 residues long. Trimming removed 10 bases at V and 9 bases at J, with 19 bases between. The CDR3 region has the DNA TGTGCCACCCCTAGCGCCGCCCAGGGTGAGCAGTTCTTC. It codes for CATPSAAQGEQFF.

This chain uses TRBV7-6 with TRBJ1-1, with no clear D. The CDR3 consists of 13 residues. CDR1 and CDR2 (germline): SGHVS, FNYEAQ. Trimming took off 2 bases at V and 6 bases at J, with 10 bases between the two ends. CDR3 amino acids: CASSLTGAAEAFF. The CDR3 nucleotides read TGTGCCAGCAGCTTAACGGGAGCAGCTGAAGCTTTCTTT. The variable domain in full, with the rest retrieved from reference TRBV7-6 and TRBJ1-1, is GAGVSQSPRYKVTKRGQDVALRCDPISGHVSLYWYRQALGQGPEFLTYFNYEAQQDKSGLPNDRFSAERPEGSISTLTIQRTEQRDSAMYRCASSLTGAAEAFFGQGTRLTVV.